This note documents a single TCR beta chain sequence. Its target is not known. The sample is drawn from a study of lymphopenia after photon versus proton radiotherapy. V lost 5 bases to trimming and J lost 0 bases, with 17 bases between them. CDR3 length: 17 amino acids. The V gene's germline CDR1 is SGHAT and CDR2 FQNNGV. The table came from immunoSEQ multiplex PCR; TCRdb's copy has only in-frame clones and leaves some out. The sample has about 70,000 clones, 92% seen once. Study-wide results and limits: Relative stability marked proton patients; photon patients lost diversity and naive cells.

The chain uses TRBV11-2 and TRBJ1-3; weak D call: TRBD1 (5 bases). This receptor was taken from a woman aged 40 to 50 with cholangiocarcinoma. The sample in question was peripheral blood, obtained from a patient treated with photon-based radiotherapy. The chain's CDR3 is CASSRNLMGLSGNTIYF. In DNA form, the CDR3 reads TGTGCCAGCAGCCGGAACCTGATGGGGCTCTCTGGAAACACCATATATTTT.